The present TCR beta chain was sequenced within a study of PD-L1 blockade in urothelial cancer. Each PCR had synthetic TCR analog templates added to it as a spike-in. TCRdb keeps only in-frame clones here, not all; method: immunoSEQ multiplex PCR. The sample lists tens of thousands of clones, 80% to 90% occurring once. Trimming pared 5 bases from V and 3 bases from J, leaving 14 bases between. Germline values: CDR1 MNHEY, CDR2 SVGAGI. This CDR3 has 15 residues. Locally advanced or metastatic urothelial carcinoma was diagnosed in the patients. Samples were collected from each patient before treatment and during treatment. Each patient gave between 1 and 8 of them in total.

Sequencing used PBMCs, obtained around atezolizumab (anti-PD-L1) treatment. This clonotype originated in a man in his fifties or sixties with urothelial cancer. The chain carries TRBV6-5 and TRBJ1-5; D is uncertain. In DNA form, the CDR3 reads TGTGCCAGCAGTACCGGTCCAGGCCTCAATCAGCCCCAGCATTTT. Residues: CASSTGPGLNQPQHF.